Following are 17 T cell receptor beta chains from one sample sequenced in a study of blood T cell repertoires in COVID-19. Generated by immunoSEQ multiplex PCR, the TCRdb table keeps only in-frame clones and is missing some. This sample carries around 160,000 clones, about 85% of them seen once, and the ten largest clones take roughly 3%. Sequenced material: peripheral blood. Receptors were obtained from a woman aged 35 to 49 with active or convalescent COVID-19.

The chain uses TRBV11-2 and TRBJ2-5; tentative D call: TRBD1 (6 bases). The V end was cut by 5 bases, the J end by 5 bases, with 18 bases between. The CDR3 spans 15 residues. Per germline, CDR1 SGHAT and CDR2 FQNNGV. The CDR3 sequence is CASSHGQLGGETQYF. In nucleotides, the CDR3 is TGTGCCAGCAGCCATGGACAGCTAGGCGGGGAGACCCAGTACTTC.

The CDR3 sequence: CASSLVGGRSYEQYF. The CDR3 DNA sequence: TGTGCCAGCAGCTTAGTGGGCGGGCGCTCCTACGAGCAGTACTTC. This chain connects TRBV7-9 to TRBJ2-7; D may be TRBD2 (5 bases). The germline CDR1 and CDR2 sequences are SEHNR and FQNEAQ (reference sequence). With 1 base removed from V and 0 bases from J, the gap between germline ends came to 10 bases. The CDR3 sequence is 15 residues long.

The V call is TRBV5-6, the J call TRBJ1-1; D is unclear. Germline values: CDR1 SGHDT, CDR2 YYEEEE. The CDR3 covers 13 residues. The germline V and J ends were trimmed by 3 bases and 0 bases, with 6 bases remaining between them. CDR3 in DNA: TGTGCCAGCAGCTGGGAGATGAACACTGAAGCTTTCTTT. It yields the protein CASSWEMNTEAFF.

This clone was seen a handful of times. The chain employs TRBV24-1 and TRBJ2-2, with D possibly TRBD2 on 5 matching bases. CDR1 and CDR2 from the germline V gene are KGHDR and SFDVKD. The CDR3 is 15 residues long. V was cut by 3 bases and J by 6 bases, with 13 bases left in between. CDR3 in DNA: TGTGCCACCAGTGATGGGATGGGAGTTCCCGGGGAGCTGTTTTTT. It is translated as CATSDGMGVPGELFF.

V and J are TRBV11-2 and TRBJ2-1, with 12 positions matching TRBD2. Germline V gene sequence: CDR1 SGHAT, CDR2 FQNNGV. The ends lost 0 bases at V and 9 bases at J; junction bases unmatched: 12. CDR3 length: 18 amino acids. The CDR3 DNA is TGTGCCAGCAGCTTAGAGTTAAGCGGACTAGCGGGAAGGGGTGAGCAGTTCTTC. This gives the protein CASSLELSGLAGRGEQFF.

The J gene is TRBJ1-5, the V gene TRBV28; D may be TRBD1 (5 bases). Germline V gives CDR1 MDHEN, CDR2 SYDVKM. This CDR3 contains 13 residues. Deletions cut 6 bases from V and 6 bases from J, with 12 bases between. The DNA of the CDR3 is TGTGCCAGCAGGTGGGCAGGGATTCAGCCCCAGCATTTT. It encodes CASRWAGIQPQHF.

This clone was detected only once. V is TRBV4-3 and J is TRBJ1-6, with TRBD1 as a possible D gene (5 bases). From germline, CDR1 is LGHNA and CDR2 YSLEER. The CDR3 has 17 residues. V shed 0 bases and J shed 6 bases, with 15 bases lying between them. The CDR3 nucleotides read TGCGCCAGCAGCCAAGAGTCGGGGGTCGGGATTAATTCACCCCTCCACTTT. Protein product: CASSQESGVGINSPLHF.

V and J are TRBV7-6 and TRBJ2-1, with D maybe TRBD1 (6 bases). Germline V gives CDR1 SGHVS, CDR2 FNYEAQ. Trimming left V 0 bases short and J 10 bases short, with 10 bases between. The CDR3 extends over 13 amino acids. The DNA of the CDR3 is TGTGCCAGCAGCTTAGCCAGGGGTGAAGAGCAGTTCTTC. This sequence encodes CASSLARGEEQFF.

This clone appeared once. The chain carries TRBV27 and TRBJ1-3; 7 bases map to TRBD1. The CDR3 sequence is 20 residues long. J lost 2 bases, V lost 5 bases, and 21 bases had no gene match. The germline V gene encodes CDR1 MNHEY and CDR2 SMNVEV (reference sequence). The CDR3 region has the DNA TGTGCCAGCAGTCCAGTAATACCGCCACGGGACAGCCGAACTGGAAACACCATATATTTT. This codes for CASSPVIPPRDSRTGNTIYF.

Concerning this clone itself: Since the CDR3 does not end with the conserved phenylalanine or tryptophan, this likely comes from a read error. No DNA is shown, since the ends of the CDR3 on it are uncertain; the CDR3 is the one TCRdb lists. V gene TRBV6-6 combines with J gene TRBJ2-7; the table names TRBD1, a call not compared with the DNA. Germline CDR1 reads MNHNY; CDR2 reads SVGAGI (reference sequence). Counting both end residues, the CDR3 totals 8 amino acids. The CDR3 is CATGTGEI.

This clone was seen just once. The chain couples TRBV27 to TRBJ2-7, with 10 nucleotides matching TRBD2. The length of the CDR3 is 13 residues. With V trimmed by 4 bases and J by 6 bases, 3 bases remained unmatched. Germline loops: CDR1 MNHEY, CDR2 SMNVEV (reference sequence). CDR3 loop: CASSSSGGGEQYF. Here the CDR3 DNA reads TGTGCCAGCAGTTCGAGCGGGGGGGGCGAGCAGTACTTC.

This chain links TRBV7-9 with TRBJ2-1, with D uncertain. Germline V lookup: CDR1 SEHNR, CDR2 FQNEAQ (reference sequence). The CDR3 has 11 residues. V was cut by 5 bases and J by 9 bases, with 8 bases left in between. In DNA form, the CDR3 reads TGTGCCAGCAGCCAAGCCACTGAGCAGTTCTTC. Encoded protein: CASSQATEQFF.

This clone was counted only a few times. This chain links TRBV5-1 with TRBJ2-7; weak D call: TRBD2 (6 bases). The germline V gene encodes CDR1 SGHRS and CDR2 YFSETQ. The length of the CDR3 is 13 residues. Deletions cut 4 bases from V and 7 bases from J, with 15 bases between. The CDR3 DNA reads TGCGCCAGCAGCGGGCTAGCGTCAAAAGAGCAGTACTTC. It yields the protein CASSGLASKEQYF.

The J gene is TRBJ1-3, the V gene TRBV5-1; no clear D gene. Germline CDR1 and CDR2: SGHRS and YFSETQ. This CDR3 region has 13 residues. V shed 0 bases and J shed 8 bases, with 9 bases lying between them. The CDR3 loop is CASSLGNSDTIYF. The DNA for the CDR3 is TGCGCCAGCAGCTTGGGTAACTCGGACACCATATATTTT.

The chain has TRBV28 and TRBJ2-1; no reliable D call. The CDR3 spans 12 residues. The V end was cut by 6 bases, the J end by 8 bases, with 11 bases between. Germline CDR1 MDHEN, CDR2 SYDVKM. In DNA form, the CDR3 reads TGTGCCAGCAGCCAGGCTTGGGATGAGCAGTTCTTC. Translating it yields CASSQAWDEQFF.

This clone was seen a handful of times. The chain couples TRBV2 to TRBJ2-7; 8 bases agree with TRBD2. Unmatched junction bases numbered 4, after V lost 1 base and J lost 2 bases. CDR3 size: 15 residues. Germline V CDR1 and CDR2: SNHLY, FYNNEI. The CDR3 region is CASSEERGYTYEQYF. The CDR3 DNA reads TGTGCCAGCAGTGAAGAGCGGGGGTATACCTACGAGCAGTACTTC.

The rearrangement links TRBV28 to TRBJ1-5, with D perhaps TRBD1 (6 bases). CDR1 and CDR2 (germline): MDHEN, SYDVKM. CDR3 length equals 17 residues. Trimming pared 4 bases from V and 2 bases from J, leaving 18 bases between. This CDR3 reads CASSSRKTGTGNQPQHF. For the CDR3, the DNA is TGTGCCAGCAGTTCGAGAAAGACAGGAACGGGCAATCAGCCCCAGCATTTT.